Listed here are 20 T cell receptor beta chains from one sample, sequenced in a study of glioma-infiltrating T cells after dendritic cell vaccination. The time point is: after dendritic cell vaccination, including at tumor progression/relapse. Some clones are missing from TCRdb's copy, which holds only in-frame ones; the method was immunoSEQ multiplex PCR. The table includes about 110,000 clones, 90% detected once. The sample consisted of blood, taken after dendritic cell vaccination. The receptors derive from a human donor with glioblastoma.

The gene calls are TRBV27 and TRBJ2-7; the match to TRBD1 covers 8 bases. Germline loops: CDR1 MNHEY, CDR2 SMNVEV (reference sequence). Unmatched junction bases numbered 4, after V lost 3 bases and J lost 6 bases. CDR3 length: 13 amino acids. Here the CDR3 reads CASSFRGPGEQYF. Here the CDR3 DNA reads TGTGCCAGCAGTTTCAGGGGGCCGGGCGAGCAGTACTTC.

This clone was recorded once. This chain links TRBV27 with TRBJ2-7, with 8 bases that match TRBD1. CDR3 length: 14 residues. The V and J ends lost 6 bases and 1 base, in that order; junction bases with no gene match: 5. The germline V gene encodes CDR1 MNHEY and CDR2 SMNVEV (reference sequence). CDR3 protein: CASSPRTGSYEQYF. CDR3 DNA: TGTGCCAGCAGCCCGAGGACAGGGTCCTACGAGCAGTACTTC.

The gene calls are TRBV18 and TRBJ1-4, with D perhaps matching TRBD1 (5 bases). In germline, CDR1 is KGHSH, CDR2 LQKENI. Trimming pared 6 bases from V and 4 bases from J, leaving 18 bases between. The CDR3 is 16 amino acids. This CDR3 reads CASSPLQGAGNEKLFF. CDR3 bases: TGTGCCAGCTCCCCTCTCCAGGGTGCTGGTAATGAAAAACTGTTTTTT.

V gene TRBV6-5 combines with J gene TRBJ2-5; TRBD2 aligns across 8 bases. J gave up 4 bases and V 0 bases, and 4 bases lay outside the gene matches. This CDR3 region has 15 residues. The germline V gene has CDR1 MNHEY and CDR2 SVGAGI. CDR3 sequence (DNA): TGTGCCAGCAGTTACTCTTACAGCGGGGGAGAGACCCAGTACTTC. Its translation is CASSYSYSGGETQYF.

The genes are TRBV7-9 and TRBJ1-1; D is possibly TRBD1 (6 bases). V was trimmed by 2 bases and J by 0 bases, leaving 13 bases between them. The CDR3 extends over 16 amino acids. CDR1 is SEHNR and CDR2 is FQNEAQ in the germline V gene (reference sequence). CDR3 protein: CASSLSQGPVNTEAFF. The CDR3 DNA reads as TGTGCCAGCAGCTTATCACAGGGCCCGGTGAACACTGAAGCTTTCTTT.

This rearrangement joins TRBV18 to TRBJ2-6; 10 bases agree with TRBD1. Trimming at V came to 3 bases and at J to 1 base, leaving 9 bases not matched to a gene. CDR1 KGHSH and CDR2 LQKENI come from the germline V gene. This CDR3 is built from 19 residues. Written as DNA, the CDR3 is TGTGCCAGCTCACCGGCGACCCAGGGACAGGGGTCTGGGGCCAACGTCCTGACTTTC. Translated: CASSPATQGQGSGANVLTF. The variable domain in full, completed from reference TRBV18 and TRBJ2-6, reads NAGVMQNPRHLVRRRGQEARLRCSPMKGHSHVYWYRQLPEEGLKFMVYLQKENIIDESGMPKERFSAEFPKEGPSILRIQQVVRGDSAAYFCASSPATQGQGSGANVLTFGAGSRLTVL.

The chain joins TRBV5-6 to TRBJ2-3, with TRBD2 identical over 7 bases. Germline assignment: CDR1 SGHDT and CDR2 YYEEEE. Trimming took 0 bases from V and 0 from J; bases not matched to a gene: 10. The CDR3 contains 18 residues. CDR3 amino acids: CASSLGPPSGGSTDTQYF. CDR3 coding DNA: TGTGCCAGCAGCTTGGGCCCCCCCTCGGGAGGTAGCACAGATACGCAGTATTTT. The variable domain in full, with the rest retrieved from reference TRBV5-6 and TRBJ2-3, is DAGVTQSPTHLIKTRGQQVTLRCSPKSGHDTVSWYQQALGQGPQFIFQYYEEEERQRGNFPDRFSGHQFPNYSSELNVNALLLGDSALYLCASSLGPPSGGSTDTQYFGPGTRLTVL.

J is TRBJ2-1 and V is TRBV14; no firm D call. The germline V gene has CDR1 SGHDN and CDR2 FVKESK. This CDR3 has 12 residues. V was cut by 1 base and J by 5 bases, with 3 bases left in between. For the CDR3, the DNA is TGTGCCAGCAGCCAAGTCAACAATGAGCAGTTCTTC. This codes for CASSQVNNEQFF. Complete variable domain (other parts from reference TRBV14 and TRBJ2-1): EAGVTQFPSHSVIEKGQTVTLRCDPISGHDNLYWYRRVMGKEIKFLLHFVKESKQDESGMPNNRFLAERTGGTYSTLKVQPAELEDSGVYFCASSQVNNEQFFGPGTRLTVL.

This clone was detected only a few times. The V call is TRBV18, the J call TRBJ2-4; 7 positions agree with TRBD1. V was clipped by 3 bases and J by 2 bases; unmatched bases: 4. The CDR3 runs 15 residues. Germline-derived CDR1 and CDR2 are KGHSH and LQKENI. The CDR3 bases are TGTGCCAGCTCACCTAGACAGGGAACCAAAAACATTCAGTACTTC. Its protein product is CASSPRQGTKNIQYF.

This sequence joins TRBV13 and TRBJ2-1, with 9 bases aligning to TRBD1. Germline lookup yields CDR1 PRHDT and CDR2 FYEKMQ (reference sequence). The V segment lost 5 bases and the J segment 9 bases; nucleotides outside the gene matches: 14. The CDR3 has 16 residues. In DNA, the CDR3 is TGTGCCAGCAGCCTTTCGGGGTGGACAGGGGATGGTGAGCAGTTCTTC. The encoded protein is CASSLSGWTGDGEQFF.

This clone has just a few counts. The chain uses TRBV30 and TRBJ1-3; D unclear. This CDR3 is built from 15 residues. V dropped 6 bases and J dropped 0 bases, with 15 bases sitting between them. Germline CDR1 reads GTSNPN; CDR2 reads SVGIG (reference sequence). CDR3 in amino acids: CACENELPSGNTIYF. The DNA of the CDR3 is TGTGCCTGTGAGAACGAGCTACCCTCTGGAAACACCATATATTTT.

This chain connects TRBV30 to TRBJ2-5; D remains ambiguous. The CDR3 runs to 13 residues. Trimming stripped 3 bases from V and 2 bases from J, with 10 bases between. Germline-derived CDR1 and CDR2 are GTSNPN and SVGIG (reference sequence). The CDR3 spells CAWSVRSQETQYF. In DNA form, the CDR3 reads TGTGCCTGGAGCGTTAGATCTCAAGAGACCCAGTACTTC.

This chain uses TRBV14 with TRBJ1-5, with D unclear. This CDR3 has 13 amino acids. CDR1 is SGHDN, CDR2 FVKESK, per germline. V dropped 0 bases and J dropped 4 bases, with 4 bases sitting between them. The CDR3 bases are TGTGCCAGCAGCCAAGATCGGAATCAGCCCCAGCATTTT. Amino acid sequence: CASSQDRNQPQHF.

V gene TRBV6-5 combines with J gene TRBJ1-1; D ambiguous. The CDR3 length is 12 residues. Germline CDR1 MNHEY, CDR2 SVGAGI. Trimming shortened V by 5 bases and J by 4 bases, and 8 bases separated the two germline ends. The chain's CDR3 is CASSVRGTEAFF. The CDR3 region has the DNA TGTGCCAGCAGTGTTAGAGGCACTGAAGCTTTCTTT.

As DNA, the CDR3 is TGTGCCAGCAGTGAAGCAACGGAGAGCCAGTTCTTC. Translation gives CASSEATESQFF. The chain couples TRBV6-1 to TRBJ2-1; D ambiguous. The CDR3 has 12 amino acids. CDR1 MNHNS and CDR2 SASEGT come from the germline V gene. The V gene lost 0 bases and the J gene lost 13 bases, with 10 bases spanning the gap.

V and J are TRBV6-1 and TRBJ1-4, with 10 bases lining up with TRBD1. With 4 bases clipped from V and 10 bases from J, the junction kept 6 bases outside the gene matches. Germline V lookup: CDR1 MNHNS, CDR2 SASEGT. CDR3 length: 14 residues. CDR3 nucleotide sequence: TGTGCCAGCAGTGGAGGACAGGGGGAGCCAAAACTGTTTTTT. Encoded protein: CASSGGQGEPKLFF.

The gene calls are TRBV2 and TRBJ1-6; 11 bases line up with TRBD1. Losses at the gene ends were 6 bases for V and 9 bases for J; bases not matched to a gene: 4. The CDR3 has 14 amino acids. Germline CDR1 and CDR2: SNHLY and FYNNEI. The CDR3 DNA is TGTGCCAGCAGCCCGGGACAGGGGGTTTCACCCCTCCACTTT. It encodes CASSPGQGVSPLHF.

This chain links TRBV13 with TRBJ2-7; 8 bases are shared with TRBD2. The V and J ends lost 0 bases and 3 bases, in that order; junction bases with no gene match: 1. This CDR3 is built from 14 residues. The germline CDR1 and CDR2 sequences are PRHDT and FYEKMQ (reference sequence). CDR3 protein: CASSLGLAGYEQYF. The CDR3 bases are TGTGCCAGCAGCTTAGGGCTAGCGGGCTACGAGCAGTACTTC.

The rearrangement uses TRBV19 and TRBJ1-2; unclear D gene. This CDR3 comprises 14 residues. CDR1 is LNHDA, CDR2 SQIVND, per germline (reference sequence). V shed 5 bases and J shed 2 bases, with 12 bases lying between them. CDR3 in amino acids: CASSPPGGNYGYTF. The DNA of the CDR3 is TGTGCCAGTAGTCCCCCAGGAGGAAACTATGGCTACACCTTC.

The chain recombines TRBV7-2 with TRBJ1-2; maybe TRBD1 (6 bases). The CDR3 has 13 residues. Germline V gives CDR1 SGHTA, CDR2 FQGNSA. Trimming cost V 5 bases and J 2 bases, with 9 bases left between them. The CDR3 loop reads CASSTGQNYGYTF. The DNA of the CDR3 is TGTGCCAGCAGCACCGGACAGAACTATGGCTACACCTTC.